These T cell receptor beta chains were read from a single sample in a study of OX40 agonist ivuxolimab in advanced cancers. Libraries were prepared by immunoSEQ multiplex PCR; TCRdb keeps only in-frame clonotypes and omits some of them. This sample has fewer than 65,000 clones; 80% to 85% occur once, and the top ten carry roughly 27%. Sequenced here: CD4+ or CD8+ T cells sorted from blood, sampled in a trial of the OX40 agonist ivuxolimab. Receptor source: an adult with an advanced solid tumor such as melanoma, head and neck, liver or kidney cancer. The CDR3 runs from the conserved cysteine through the conserved F or W. Some rows have no size entry. The others give once, few or many, or a class for an expanded clone.

clone_size,v_call,cdr3_aa
NA,TRBV6-1,CASRGLDTSGYTF
once,TRBV9,CASSPGGATSYEQYF
NA,TRBV7-9,CASSLEGRYYEQYF
NA,TRBV18,CASSRVEMNTEAFF
NA,TRBV5-1,CASNKDSNTEAFF
NA,TRBV7-2,CASSLKTNQPQHF
NA,TRBV4-1,CASSPFGLAGSNEQFF
once,TRBV14,CASSQGDWSSGNTIYF
NA,TRBV10-1,CASSEGDYYNEQFF
NA,TRBV19,CASRNSDFYGYTF
NA,TRBV19,CASSTVRDTEAFF
NA,TRBV9,CASSVGTGGNEQFF
NA,TRBV11-3,CASSLGQGLPYNEQFF
NA,TRBV7-2,CASSLQGFSYEQYF
few,TRBV11-2,CASSVGWGGETQYF
once,TRBV19,CASSFGQGASYEQYF
NA,TRBV7-2,CASSLEQVSYNEQFF
NA,TRBV15,CATSSPDRGQRPQHF
few,TRBV30,CASKRDRSYEQYF
NA,TRBV6-6,CASSQRRYSYNEQFF
NA,TRBV27,CASSDDKETQYF
NA,TRBV6-1,CASSTDLNTGELFF
NA,TRBV5-4,CASSPRTSGGYEQYF
NA,TRBV15,CATSRAYNPRDTRGNQPQHF
NA,TRBV2,CASRPGHFEGGYTF
NA,TRBV6-5,CASSSYQGDTEAFF
once,TRBV5-1,CASSGRDSSIGTGELFF